One sample yielded the 22 T cell receptor beta chains listed below, sequenced in a study of post-analysis software for immune sequencing data. Study results and caveats: Controls showed lower frequencies than patients for four to six TRBV segments, and TRBV5-6, TRBV5-1 and TRBV20-1 were among these.

Unique molecular identifiers were carried by the TCR beta cDNA libraries. From the PCR reads, TCRdb called clonotypes with MiXCR, one entry per CDR3 protein. The table includes 250,000 to 300,000 distinct CDR3 sequences, just over 35% detected once. Their antigen targets remain unknown. Sequencing was performed on blood. The receptors here all came from a girl between 10 and 17 years old with multiple sclerosis.

This chain connects TRBV12-2 to TRBJ2-4. TRBV12-2 is deemed a pseudogene. The CDR3 contains 15 residues. The CDR3 loop reads CASRSVNLAKNIQYF. CDR3 nucleotides: TGTGCAAGTCGCTCCGTAAACCTAGCCAAAAACATTCAGTACTTC.

This clonotype has ten or more counts. The chain employs TRBV12-3 or TRBV12-4 and TRBJ1-5; weak D call: TRBD1 (6 bases). This CDR3 is 15 amino acids long. The V and J ends lost 5 bases and 4 bases respectively, with 15 bases between them. CDR3 loop: CASSPDSRRNQPQHF. In nucleotides, the CDR3 is TGTGCCAGCAGTCCGGACAGCCGCCGAAATCAGCCCCAGCATTTT.

Comment on this clonotype: A much larger clone differs by one base, so this may be a read error. The chain links TRBV12-3 or TRBV12-4 to TRBJ2-7, with D possibly matching TRBD2 (5 bases). The CDR3 has 14 residues. CDR3 loop: CAGSSRDSSYEQYF. CDR3 nucleotides: TGTGCCGGCAGTTCCCGGGATTCTTCCTACGAGCAGTACTTC.

Many counts were recorded for this clonotype. The J gene is TRBJ2-5, the V gene TRBV24-1; 7 positions agree with TRBD1. The CDR3 has 14 amino acids. Germline CDR1 and CDR2: KGHDR and SFDVKD. Trimming at V came to 7 bases and at J to 2 bases, leaving 6 bases not matched to a gene. CDR3 sequence reads: CATRENRGQETQYF. The CDR3 DNA sequence: TGTGCCACCAGGGAGAACAGGGGACAAGAGACCCAGTACTTC.

This chain links TRBV6-2 or TRBV6-3 with TRBJ2-1, with D unresolved. V lost 0 bases and J 6 bases, leaving 9 bases between the germline ends. The CDR3 extends over 14 amino acids. CDR1 and CDR2 (germline): MNHEY, SVGEGT. CDR3 amino acids: CASSYSLYVNEQFF. CDR3 nucleotide sequence: TGTGCCAGCAGTTACTCGTTGTATGTCAATGAGCAGTTCTTC.

This clonotype was observed a handful of times. The rearrangement joins TRBV5-1 to TRBJ2-1, with D maybe TRBD1 (6 bases). Per germline, CDR1 SGHRS and CDR2 YFSETQ. V was cut by 9 bases and J by 7 bases, with 20 bases left in between. This CDR3 spans 14 amino acids. The CDR3: CATKQGAGKNEQFF. The CDR3 DNA reads as TGCGCCACCAAACAGGGCGCAGGTAAGAATGAGCAGTTCTTC.

The table lists this clonotype with many counts. The CDR3 region is CASSPTTTDTQYF. The CDR3 DNA reads TGCGCCAGCAGCCCTACGACGACAGATACGCAGTATTTT. The rearrangement links TRBV5-1 to TRBJ2-3, with D unresolved. V was trimmed by 4 bases and J by 3 bases, leaving 9 bases between them. CDR1 and CDR2 (germline): SGHRS, YFSETQ. This CDR3 is built from 13 residues.

This clonotype has a handful of counts. This chain links TRBV20-1 with TRBJ2-7; 7 bases fit TRBD1. Gene TRBJ2-5 matches the end of the DNA better, so the J call may be wrong. There are 14 residues in the CDR3. Germline loops: CDR1 DFQATT, CDR2 SNEGSKA (reference sequence). CDR3 amino acids: CSASDDRVIETQYF. CDR3 nucleotides: TGCAGTGCTAGTGACGACAGGGTTATAGAGACCCAGTACTTC.

Concerning this clonotype: With a much larger clone just one base away, this may be a read error. The chain joins TRBV10-3 to TRBJ1-2; 9 bases line up with TRBD1. The CDR3 length is 13 residues. Germline assignment: CDR1 ENHRY and CDR2 SYGVKD. CDR3 region: CTISLQGAHGYTF. For the CDR3, the DNA is TGTACCATCAGCCTACAGGGGGCCCATGGCTACACCTTC.

This CDR3 reads CASSPTWEGGYTF. CDR3 nucleotide sequence: TGTGCCAGCAGCCCCACTTGGGAAGGTGGCTACACCTTC. V is TRBV14 and J is TRBJ1-2, with D uncertain. This CDR3 contains 13 residues. Germline assignment: CDR1 SGHDN and CDR2 FVKESK. V was clipped by 4 bases and J by 7 bases, with 13 bases between them.

CDR3 residues: CASSQVESGGYTF. Written as DNA, the CDR3 is TGCGCCAGCAGCCAAGTAGAGTCAGGCGGCTACACCTTC. The genes are TRBV4-1 and TRBJ1-2; no reliable D call. V lost 1 base to trimming and J lost 8 bases, with 11 bases between them. The germline CDR1 and CDR2 sequences are MGHRA and YSYEKL. The CDR3 contains 13 residues.

The chain is built from TRBV30 and TRBJ1-1; D perhaps matches TRBD1 (6 bases). The CDR3 is 12 amino acids. V was clipped by 7 bases and J by 7 bases, with 16 bases between them. Germline assignment: CDR1 GTSNPN and CDR2 SVGIG (reference sequence). The CDR3 nucleotides are TGTGCCTATGGGACAACGATGAATGAAGCTTTCTTT. This translates into CAYGTTMNEAFF.

There are many counts of this clonotype. The V call is TRBV6-5, the J call TRBJ1-1; 7 bases are shared with TRBD1. CDR1 is MNHEY and CDR2 is SVGAGI in the germline V gene. V lost 6 bases to trimming and J lost 1 base; unmatched junction nucleotides: 5. The CDR3 is 14 residues long. As DNA, the CDR3 is TGTGCCAGCAGCCCCGGGACAGAGAACACTGAAGCTTTCTTT. It encodes CASSPGTENTEAFF.

With regard to this clonotype: A read error may account for a junction end that differs from germline. The chain carries TRBV12-3 or TRBV12-4 and TRBJ2-3; D possibly corresponds to TRBD2 (6 bases). The CDR3 totals 19 residues. The CDR3 DNA sequence: TGTGCCAGCAGTTTCCCCCCCCTAAAAGCGGGTGATGGAACAGATGCGCAGTATTTT. This encodes CASSFPPLKAGDGTDAQYF.

The V call is TRBV3-1, the J call TRBJ2-2, with unresolved D. The CDR3 runs to 16 residues. Germline loops: CDR1 LGHDT, CDR2 YNNKEL (reference sequence). Between the trimmed V and J ends, which lost 1 base and 1 base, there was a span of 10 bases. The CDR3 nucleotides read TGTGCCAGCAGCCAAGTCCGGGTTAGGAACACCGGGGAGCTGTTTTTT. Translating it yields CASSQVRVRNTGELFF.

This clonotype was counted ten times or more. The J gene is TRBJ2-3, the V gene TRBV18; 7 bases map to TRBD1. The CDR3 totals 13 residues. Losses at the gene ends were 6 bases for V and 10 bases for J; bases not matched to a gene: 10. Germline V CDR1 and CDR2: KGHSH, LQKENI. In DNA, the CDR3 is TGTGCCAGCTCTCGGGGACAGTCCCCTTCGCAGTATTTT. It specifies CASSRGQSPSQYF.

The chain carries TRBV5-1 and TRBJ2-7; tentatively, D is TRBD1 (6 bases). V lost 1 base to trimming and J lost 6 bases, with 17 bases between them. The germline V gene encodes CDR1 SGHRS and CDR2 YFSETQ. CDR3 size: 15 residues. The CDR3 DNA reads as TGCGCCAGCAGCTTGATCAGCGGTGGGGGCGGCGAGCAGTACTTC. Protein product: CASSLISGGGGEQYF.

This clonotype showed up many times. The J gene is TRBJ2-5, the V gene TRBV6-5; D gene ambiguous. The CDR3 covers 14 residues. The germline V and J ends were trimmed by 2 bases and 5 bases, with 12 bases remaining between them. Per germline, CDR1 MNHEY and CDR2 SVGAGI. The CDR3 sequence: CASSYNPIRETQYF. The CDR3 bases are TGTGCCAGCAGTTACAACCCCATTCGGGAGACCCAGTACTTC.

The chain employs TRBV29-1 and TRBJ2-5, with a tentative D call TRBD2 (7 bases). Trimming left V 7 bases short and J 2 bases short, with 23 bases between. The CDR3 extends over 16 amino acids. Germline V gives CDR1 SQVTM, CDR2 ANQGSEA. CDR3 amino acids: CSARRGLADRQETQYF. The DNA of the CDR3 is TGCAGCGCCAGGAGGGGTCTAGCGGACAGACAAGAGACCCAGTACTTC.

The rearrangement links TRBV5-1 to TRBJ2-4; D could derive from TRBD1 or TRBD2 (6 bases each). Germline V gene data show CDR1 as SGHRS and CDR2 as YFSETQ. This CDR3 region has 15 residues. V lost 6 bases, J lost 0 bases, and 13 bases lay in between. CDR3 sequence reads: CASTGGNLAKNIQYF. The CDR3 DNA is TGCGCCAGCACCGGGGGCAATCTAGCCAAAAACATTCAGTACTTC.

This rearrangement joins TRBV19 to TRBJ2-2; TRBD2 aligns across 11 bases. The germline V gene has CDR1 LNHDA and CDR2 SQIVND (reference sequence). Trimming at V came to 4 bases and at J to 6 bases, leaving 7 bases not matched to a gene. This CDR3 comprises 16 residues. The CDR3 nucleotides are TGTGCCAGTAGTAAAACTAGCGGGAGCCTCGCCGGGGAGCTGTTTTTT. Its translation: CASSKTSGSLAGELFF. The full variable domain, in which reference TRBV19 and TRBJ2-2 provide the parts outside the CDR3, is DGGITQSPKYLFRKEGQNVTLSCEQNLNHDAMYWYRQDPGQGLRLIYYSQIVNDFQKGDIAEGYSVSREKKESFPLTVTSAQKNPTAFYLCASSKTSGSLAGELFFGEGSRLTVL.

This clonotype occurred a few times. CDR3 DNA sequence: TGTGCCAGCAGCCCGACAGGGGCTGGAAACACCATATATTTT. This codes for CASSPTGAGNTIYF. The chain combines TRBV3-1 with TRBJ1-3; 8 bases fit TRBD1. Germline CDR1 reads LGHDT; CDR2 reads YNNKEL (reference sequence). Trimming at V came to 4 bases and at J to 2 bases, leaving 1 base not matched to a gene. The CDR3 has 14 residues.